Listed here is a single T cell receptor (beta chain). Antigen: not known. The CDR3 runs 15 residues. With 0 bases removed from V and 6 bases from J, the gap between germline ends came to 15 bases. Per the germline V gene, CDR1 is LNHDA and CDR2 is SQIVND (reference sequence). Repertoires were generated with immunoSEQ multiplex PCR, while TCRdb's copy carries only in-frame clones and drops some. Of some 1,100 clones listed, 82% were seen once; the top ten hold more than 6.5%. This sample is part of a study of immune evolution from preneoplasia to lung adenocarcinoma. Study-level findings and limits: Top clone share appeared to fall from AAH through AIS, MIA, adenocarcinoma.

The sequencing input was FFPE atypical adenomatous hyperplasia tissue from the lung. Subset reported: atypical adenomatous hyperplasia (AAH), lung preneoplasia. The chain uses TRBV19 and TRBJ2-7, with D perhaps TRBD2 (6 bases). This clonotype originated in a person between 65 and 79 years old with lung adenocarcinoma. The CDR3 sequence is CASSIDPGGLGEQYF. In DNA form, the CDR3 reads TGTGCCAGTAGTATAGATCCCGGGGGTCTGGGCGAGCAGTACTTC. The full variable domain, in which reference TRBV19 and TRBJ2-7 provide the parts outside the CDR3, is DGGITQSPKYLFRKEGQNVTLSCEQNLNHDAMYWYRQDPGQGLRLIYYSQIVNDFQKGDIAEGYSVSREKKESFPLTVTSAQKNPTAFYLCASSIDPGGLGEQYFGPGTRLTVT.